The 14 T cell receptor beta chains presented below share a single source sample, sequenced in a study of blood T cells in healthy people across ages. For the second PCR, which ran for roughly 7 to 11 cycles, a sample-barcoded 5' primer and a J-beta primer mix were used. TCRdb analysed the 5' RACE reads with MiXCR anew, one entry per CDR3 protein. The sample has roughly 1.5 million distinct CDR3 sequences, roughly two fifths seen once. Specimen: blood. The receptors here all came from a woman aged 18-30 years in good health.

The gene calls are TRBV4-1 and TRBJ1-4; TRBD1 aligns across 10 bases. The CDR3 sequence is 17 residues long. V lost 3 bases and J lost 6; bases outside the gene matches: 10. Germline assignment: CDR1 MGHRA and CDR2 YSYEKL. CDR3 bases: TGCGCCAGCAGCCAGTCCTGCGGCGGGACAGGGGATGAAAAACTGTTTTTT. Translation gives CASSQSCGGTGDEKLFF.

The J gene is TRBJ1-5, the V gene TRBV6-2 or TRBV6-3, with no clear D. Trimming took 5 bases from V and 7 from J, leaving 15 bases between them. Looked up from germline, CDR1 is MNHEY and CDR2 is SVGEGT. The CDR3 is made up of 14 amino acids. CDR3 sequence (DNA): TGTGCCAGCAGTGGTCAAGAGGTACGCCAGCCCCAGCATTTT. It specifies CASSGQEVRQPQHF.

The rearrangement joins TRBV7-8 to TRBJ2-7, with 7 bases aligning to TRBD1. The junction had 5 bases not matched to a gene; V was cut back by 1 base and J by 5 bases. Germline V CDR1 and CDR2: SGHVS, FQNEAQ. The CDR3 sequence is 14 residues long. CDR3 in DNA: TGTGCCAGCAGCTTAGGTGACAGGGCGGACGAGCAGTACTTC. This codes for CASSLGDRADEQYF.

Only a few counts were recorded for this clonotype. The genes are TRBV7-9 and TRBJ2-1, with 12 bases that match TRBD2. V gave up 3 bases and J gave up 5 bases; unmatched junction bases: 5. The CDR3 is made up of 16 amino acids. Germline V gene data show CDR1 as SEHNR and CDR2 as FQNEAQ (reference sequence). CDR3 coding DNA: TGTGCCAGCAGCTTCCGTAGACTAGCGGGAGACAATGAGCAGTTCTTC. It yields the protein CASSFRRLAGDNEQFF.

This clonotype was counted only a few times. The chain is built from TRBV6-1 and TRBJ1-5; 8 nucleotides match TRBD1. V trimming: 2 bases; J trimming: 1 base; junction bases outside the gene matches: 4. The CDR3 has 16 residues. Germline CDR1 MNHNS, CDR2 SASEGT. The CDR3 sequence is CASSEPGGLSNQPQHF. CDR3 DNA: TGTGCCAGCAGTGAACCAGGGGGCTTGAGCAATCAGCCCCAGCATTTT.

The J gene is TRBJ2-1, the V gene TRBV5-1; D not certain. The V and J ends lost 6 bases and 8 bases respectively, with 9 bases between them. CDR3 length equals 11 residues. The germline gives CDR1 SGHRS, CDR2 YFSETQ. The CDR3 DNA is TGCGCCAGCAATTTTGACGATGAGCAGTTCTTC. Its protein product is CASNFDDEQFF.

The rearrangement uses TRBV6-2 or TRBV6-3 and TRBJ1-5; perhaps TRBD1 as D (5 bases). Trimming took off 2 bases at V and 4 bases at J, with 21 bases between the two ends. Per germline, CDR1 MNHEY and CDR2 SVGEGT. The CDR3 is 18 amino acids. Here the CDR3 DNA reads TGTGCCAGCAGTTACCTACCGCACGGGCCGGGGGAGAATCAGCCCCAGCATTTT. This encodes CASSYLPHGPGENQPQHF.

This clonotype was picked up many times. The chain carries TRBV4-1 and TRBJ2-1; 8 bases map to TRBD2. The CDR3 has 17 residues. Unmatched junction bases numbered 8, after V lost 0 bases and J lost 4 bases. Germline loops: CDR1 MGHRA, CDR2 YSYEKL. The CDR3 DNA is TGCGCCAGCAGCCAAGATTCGTACGGGGGGGCATACAATGAGCAGTTCTTC. The encoded protein is CASSQDSYGGAYNEQFF.

This clonotype appeared a few times. This chain uses TRBV20-1 with TRBJ2-3; perhaps TRBD2 as D (5 bases). Trimming took off 1 base at V and 1 base at J, with 12 bases between the two ends. Per the germline V gene, CDR1 is DFQATT and CDR2 is SNEGSKA (reference sequence). The CDR3 length is 15 residues. The CDR3: CSARGGARGTDTQYF. CDR3 DNA sequence: TGCAGTGCTAGAGGTGGCGCGCGGGGCACAGATACGCAGTATTTT.

The chain has TRBV24-1 and TRBJ2-7, with TRBD2 as a possible D gene (5 bases). The CDR3 spans 13 residues. V shed 0 bases and J shed 12 bases, with 14 bases lying between them. Germline CDR1 reads KGHDR; CDR2 reads SFDVKD. The DNA of the CDR3 is TGTGCCACCAGTGATTTGGACGGGCGGGTCCTGTACTTC. This codes for CATSDLDGRVLYF.

This chain connects TRBV5-1 to TRBJ1-4, with 8 bases matching TRBD1. Germline CDR1 is SGHRS and CDR2 is YFSETQ. The CDR3 length is 12 residues. V lost 3 bases, J lost 13 bases, and 5 bases stayed unmatched. CDR3 region: CASSSRTGSLFF. The CDR3 DNA is TGCGCCAGCAGCTCGAGGACAGGGTCACTGTTTTTT.

This clonotype was observed a few times. The gene calls are TRBV12-3 or TRBV12-4 and TRBJ2-5; TRBD2 matches 11 bases. The length of the CDR3 is 15 residues. With V trimmed by 0 bases and J by 11 bases, 8 bases remained unmatched. The CDR3 bases are TGTGCCAGCAGTTTAGCGGGACTAGCGGACACGGAGCAGTACTTC. This encodes CASSLAGLADTEQYF.

V and J are TRBV20-1 and TRBJ2-5; 9 nucleotides match TRBD2. Trimming cost V 0 bases and J 5 bases; bases outside gene matches: 7. Germline V gene lookup returns CDR1 DFQATT and CDR2 SNEGSKA (reference sequence). The CDR3 extends over 15 amino acids. CDR3 DNA sequence: TGCAGTGCTAGAGATCTGCGGGAGGGCCAGGAGACCCAGTACTTC. This gives the protein CSARDLREGQETQYF.

The CDR3 spells CSVDDNYEQYF. The CDR3 bases are TGCAGCGTCGACGACAACTACGAGCAGTACTTC. V and J are TRBV29-1 and TRBJ2-7; the D is unclear. V shed 6 bases and J shed 3 bases, with 9 bases lying between them. Germline V lookup: CDR1 SQVTM, CDR2 ANQGSEA. The CDR3 sequence is 11 residues long.